Listed below are T cell receptor beta chains from one sample, sequenced in a study of OX40 agonist ivuxolimab in advanced cancers. Sequenced by immunoSEQ multiplex PCR; TCRdb stores in-frame clones only, minus some. This sample yields more than 60,000 clones, of which 90% to 95% are seen a single time; around 19% belongs to the top ten. Sample: CD4+ or CD8+ T cells sorted from blood, taken in a trial of the OX40 agonist ivuxolimab. All receptors come from an adult with an advanced solid tumor such as melanoma, head and neck, liver or kidney cancer. The conserved cysteine and the conserved F or W are not part of the CDR3 here. Each record gives: V gene, D gene, J gene, CDR3 protein. The D gene is left open where the match is weak.

v_gene: TRBV9; d_gene: -; j_gene: TRBJ2-5; CDR3aa: ASSLEGDYETQY
v_gene: TRBV21-1; d_gene: -; j_gene: TRBJ2-7; CDR3aa: ASSKAQGQGVYEQY
v_gene: TRBV7-9; d_gene: -; j_gene: TRBJ2-2; CDR3aa: ASSLKTGRGHGELF
v_gene: TRBV9; d_gene: TRBD1; j_gene: TRBJ1-1; CDR3aa: ASSPGWDRRNTEAF
v_gene: TRBV9; d_gene: TRBD2; j_gene: TRBJ2-3; CDR3aa: ASTFGLGADTQY
v_gene: TRBV28; d_gene: TRBD1; j_gene: TRBJ1-1; CDR3aa: ASSFPRTGVNTEAF
v_gene: TRBV7-9; d_gene: TRBD1; j_gene: TRBJ2-1; CDR3aa: ASSQDRQGAYNEQF
v_gene: TRBV27; d_gene: -; j_gene: TRBJ2-7; CDR3aa: ASSSQATYEQY
v_gene: TRBV2; d_gene: -; j_gene: TRBJ2-7; CDR3aa: ASGDSPYEQY
v_gene: TRBV4-3; d_gene: -; j_gene: TRBJ2-2; CDR3aa: ASSQESRVTGELF
v_gene: TRBV25-1; d_gene: -; j_gene: TRBJ1-6; CDR3aa: ASSAPWNSPLH
v_gene: TRBV25-1; d_gene: -; j_gene: TRBJ1-2; CDR3aa: ASSESNYGYT
v_gene: TRBV9; d_gene: TRBD1; j_gene: TRBJ1-1; CDR3aa: ASSATGTGTEAF
v_gene: TRBV14; d_gene: TRBD2; j_gene: TRBJ2-5; CDR3aa: ASSHLAGVRETQY
v_gene: TRBV6-6; d_gene: TRBD2; j_gene: TRBJ2-7; CDR3aa: ASSLFRDYNYEQY
v_gene: TRBV28; d_gene: TRBD2; j_gene: TRBJ2-2; CDR3aa: ASSWTSWTGELF
v_gene: TRBV9; d_gene: -; j_gene: TRBJ2-7; CDR3aa: ASSGGASYEQY
v_gene: TRBV28; d_gene: -; j_gene: TRBJ2-1; CDR3aa: ASSILRETHNEQF
v_gene: TRBV7-9; d_gene: TRBD1; j_gene: TRBJ1-1; CDR3aa: ASRRQGPSRVNTEAF
v_gene: TRBV28; d_gene: -; j_gene: TRBJ2-1; CDR3aa: ASADNEQF
v_gene: TRBV6-5; d_gene: -; j_gene: TRBJ1-1; CDR3aa: ASRPIGTRNTEAF
v_gene: TRBV7-7; d_gene: -; j_gene: TRBJ2-7; CDR3aa: ASSSGTEQY
v_gene: TRBV4-2; d_gene: -; j_gene: TRBJ2-7; CDR3aa: ASSLDSYEQY
v_gene: TRBV13; d_gene: -; j_gene: TRBJ1-2; CDR3aa: ASSAQIPSYGYT
v_gene: TRBV27; d_gene: -; j_gene: TRBJ1-2; CDR3aa: ASSLQGWGGRSNYGYT